The present T cell receptor (beta chain) was sequenced within a study of cytomegalovirus exposure and HLA in healthy donors. V was pared by 0 bases and J by 4 bases, with 9 bases between. This CDR3 is 14 amino acids long. Germline-derived CDR1 and CDR2 are KGHSH and LQKENI. Study-wide findings and caveats: Presence/absence analyses treated sequencing depth as roughly uniform across donors. Associated with HLA alleles at 0.05 false discovery rate in a later analysis were 17,000 or so TCR beta sequences.

It was with 60 Vbeta and 13 Jbeta primers that the PCR ran. The table came from immunoSEQ multiplex PCR; TCRdb's copy has only in-frame clones and leaves some out. Of more than 150,000 clones listed, over 75% are singletons. For this clone: Its antigen is as yet unknown.

The rearrangement joins TRBV18 to TRBJ2-5; D is unclear. The receptor's source is a man in his forties or fifties in good health and CMV-seropositive. Source material: PBMCs. The CDR3 bases are TGTGCCAGCTCACCACCGAACATCCGAGAGACCCAGTACTTC. It specifies CASSPPNIRETQYF.